One and the same sample provided the 2 T cell receptor beta chains below, sequenced in a study of PD-1 blockade in classical Hodgkin lymphoma. Method: immunoSEQ multiplex PCR; TCRdb's copy keeps in-frame clones and lacks some. The repertoire holds more than 90,000 clones, with approximately 80% as singletons. Brentuximab vedotin exposure varied, and every patient relapsed after autologous stem cell transplantation. Sample: peripheral blood mononuclear cells (PBMCs), taken before the second cycle of nivolumab. These TCRs come from a human donor with classical Hodgkin lymphoma.

This chain connects TRBV11-3 to TRBJ2-7, with a weak D call TRBD2 (5 bases). The CDR3 sequence is 13 residues long. Between the trimmed V and J ends, which lost 3 bases and 4 bases, there was a span of 10 bases. CDR1 is SGHNT, CDR2 YENEEA, per germline. The CDR3 nucleotides read TGTGCCAGCAGCTTGGACGGGATTTACGAGCAGTACTTC. It specifies CASSLDGIYEQYF.

The chain employs TRBV10-3 and TRBJ2-5, with D uncertain. V was pared by 5 bases and J by 0 bases, with 4 bases between. Germline assignment: CDR1 ENHRY and CDR2 SYGVKD. There are 12 residues in the CDR3. Written as DNA, the CDR3 is TGTGCCATCAGTTCGTACCAAGAGACCCAGTACTTC. It specifies CAISSYQETQYF.